This T cell receptor (beta chain) emerged from a study of OX40 agonist ivuxolimab in advanced cancers. Germline CDR1 is SGDLS and CDR2 is YYNGEE. The CDR3 spans 12 residues. Trimming removed 4 bases from V and 3 bases from J, with 7 bases in between. Baseline, cycle 4 day 1, and cycle 7 day 1 were the blood sampling points. Profiled with immunoSEQ multiplex PCR; TCRdb holds only in-frame clones, not every one. This table holds some 25,000 clones, less than 80% found once. This specimen was CD4+ or CD8+ T cells sorted from blood, taken in a trial of the OX40 agonist ivuxolimab. This clonotype originated in an adult with an advanced solid tumor such as melanoma, head and neck, liver or kidney cancer. V usage is TRBV9 and J usage is TRBJ1-2, with D unclear. Here the CDR3 DNA reads TGTGCCAGCAGCCCCGGGGACTATGGCTACACCTTC. Residues: CASSPGDYGYTF.